The next 19 T cell receptor beta chains were all read from a single sample in a study of T-cell reconstitution after alpha-beta-depleted transplantation in children. Researchers prepared the TCRbeta library using unique molecular identifiers, the study reports. TCRdb ran MiXCR on the PCR reads and lists one entry per CDR3 protein. The table includes about 490,000 distinct CDR3 sequences, more than 9% detected once. The source was PBMCs, collected before TCRalphabeta/CD19-depleted stem cell transplant. The receptors were gathered from a child aged 2-9 years with inherited bone marrow failure, due to receive a stem cell transplant.

In its sample, this clonotype was seen many times. The rearrangement joins TRBV12-3 or TRBV12-4 to TRBJ2-2, with TRBD2 matching 11 bases. V gave up 3 bases and J gave up 8 bases; unmatched junction bases: 11. The CDR3 contains 17 residues. In DNA form, the CDR3 reads TGTGCCAGCAGTTTGTGGGGACTAGCGGCCAATGATGGGGAGCTGTTTTTT. Translated: CASSLWGLAANDGELFF.

This clonotype came up many times. CDR3 sequence: CASSFRGQSGNTIYF. In DNA form, the CDR3 reads TGTGCCAGCAGTTTCAGAGGACAGTCTGGAAACACCATATATTTT. The V call is TRBV12-3 or TRBV12-4, the J call TRBJ1-3; D perhaps matches TRBD1 (6 bases). This CDR3 has 15 residues. V dropped 3 bases and J dropped 1 base, with 10 bases sitting between them.

The chain employs TRBV7-9 and TRBJ2-1; the D is unclear. The CDR3 covers 16 residues. V was clipped by 1 base and J by 5 bases, with 15 bases between them. Germline CDR1 is SEHNR and CDR2 is FQNEAQ (reference sequence). The CDR3 loop is CASSLGRDASNNEQFF. The DNA for the CDR3 is TGTGCCAGCAGCTTAGGTCGCGACGCCTCGAACAATGAGCAGTTCTTC.

This clonotype was observed many times. The CDR3 DNA follows: TGTGCCACATTAGAGACAGGGGACTACATGAACACTGAAGCTTTCTTT. Residues: CATLETGDYMNTEAFF. V is TRBV6-6 and J is TRBJ1-1, with 8 bases matching TRBD1. V lost 10 bases to trimming and J lost 0 bases; unmatched junction nucleotides: 13. Germline V lookup: CDR1 MNHNY, CDR2 SVGAGI (reference sequence). The CDR3 extends over 16 amino acids.

In this sample, this clonotype turned up many times. This chain uses TRBV4-3 with TRBJ1-1, with D unresolved. V was pared by 1 base and J by 3 bases, with 12 bases between. CDR1 and CDR2 from the germline V gene are LGHNA and YSLEER. CDR3 length: 15 amino acids. For the CDR3, the DNA is TGCGCCAGCAGCCAAGGGATCGGGATGGACACTGAAGCTTTCTTT. Translating it yields CASSQGIGMDTEAFF.

With respect to this clonotype: A much larger clone lies a single base off, so this may be a read error. The chain recombines TRBV12-3 or TRBV12-4 with TRBJ2-3; 7 nucleotides line up with TRBD2. This CDR3 comprises 18 residues. V gave up 3 bases and J gave up 2 bases; unmatched junction bases: 14. The CDR3 here is CASSFSFRAGTITDTQYF. The CDR3, as DNA: TGTGCCAGCAGTTTTTCGTTTCGAGCGGGGACTATCACAGATACGCAGTATTTT.

This chain uses TRBV6-2 or TRBV6-3 with TRBJ2-1; D uncertain. The germline V and J ends were trimmed by 7 bases and 0 bases, with 7 bases remaining between them. The germline CDR1 and CDR2 sequences are MNHEY and SVGEGT. The CDR3 runs to 13 residues. CDR3 sequence reads: CASNLYSYNEQFF. The CDR3 DNA sequence: TGTGCCAGCAACCTTTACTCCTACAATGAGCAGTTCTTC.

This clonotype appeared a few times. In DNA form, the CDR3 reads TGTGCCAGCAGTTTATCCGACCATACCTACAATGAGCAGTTCTTC. Translation gives CASSLSDHTYNEQFF. The chain uses TRBV28 and TRBJ2-1; D is uncertain. Germline V lookup: CDR1 MDHEN, CDR2 SYDVKM. Trimming cost V 1 base and J 2 bases, with 9 bases left between them. This CDR3 is built from 15 residues.

This clonotype occurred a few times. The rearrangement uses TRBV12-3 or TRBV12-4 and TRBJ2-3, with TRBD2 matching 16 bases. CDR3 length: 19 residues. Losses at the gene ends were 8 bases for V and 4 bases for J; bases not matched to a gene: 15. Written as DNA, the CDR3 is TGTGCCAGCTGTTCACCGGGACTAGCGGGAGGGCGAACGCCAGATACGCAGTATTTT. Amino acid sequence: CASCSPGLAGGRTPDTQYF.

This clonotype was detected ten times or more. The V call is TRBV11-2, the J call TRBJ2-1, with TRBD2 matching over 14 bases. Germline loops: CDR1 SGHAT, CDR2 FQNNGV. V dropped 5 bases and J dropped 8; count of bases not matched to a gene: 8. This CDR3 has 16 residues. The CDR3, as DNA: TGTGCCAGCAGCCACGCCGGGACTAGCGGGAGCGATGAGCAGTTCTTC. Its protein product is CASSHAGTSGSDEQFF.

CDR3 protein: CASSPGTGGSPLHF. CDR3 bases: TGTGCCAGCAGCCCTGGGACAGGGGGTTCACCCCTCCACTTT. J is TRBJ1-6 and V is TRBV7-9; 11 bases align to TRBD1. The CDR3 has 14 residues. Germline V CDR1 and CDR2: SEHNR, FQNEAQ (reference sequence). Germline trimming cut 5 bases from V and 9 bases from J; bases unmatched to any gene: 3.

There are many counts of this clonotype. The rearrangement links TRBV10-3 to TRBJ2-3; a weak D match, TRBD2 (5 bases). From germline, CDR1 is ENHRY and CDR2 SYGVKD. The CDR3 has 18 amino acids. Trimming stripped 1 base from V and 5 bases from J, with 22 bases between. The CDR3 DNA sequence: TGTGCCATCAGTGAGTTAGCGTTGGACCGCCTCCGGGGAGATACGCAGTATTTT. Amino acid sequence: CAISELALDRLRGDTQYF.

This clonotype was seen only a few times. The CDR3 bases are TGTGCCAGCAGCCCCCCTGGGCATCAGCCCCAGCATTTT. Protein sequence: CASSPPGHQPQHF. This chain joins TRBV7-2 and TRBJ1-5; D ambiguous. The CDR3 sequence is 13 residues long. Trimming cost V 5 bases and J 5 bases, with 10 bases left between them. CDR1 and CDR2 from the germline V gene are SGHTA and FQGNSA.

Ten or more counts support this clonotype. The chain links TRBV11-2 to TRBJ1-3, with 7 bases lining up with TRBD1. This CDR3 has 16 residues. CDR1 and CDR2 (germline): SGHAT, FQNNGV. V lost 1 base to trimming and J lost 0 bases; unmatched junction nucleotides: 3. CDR3 sequence reads: CASSLVGQNSGNTIYF. CDR3 DNA sequence: TGTGCCAGCAGCTTAGTGGGACAGAACTCTGGAAACACCATATATTTT. Looking up the rest from reference TRBV11-2 and TRBJ1-3 gives the full variable domain: EAGVAQSPRYKIIEKRQSVAFWCNPISGHATLYWYQQILGQGPKLLIQFQNNGVVDDSQLPKDRFSAERLKGVDSTLKIQPAKLEDSAVYLCASSLVGQNSGNTIYFGEGSWLTVV.

This clonotype was recorded at least ten times. V is TRBV5-1 and J is TRBJ1-5, with 8 nucleotides matching TRBD1. CDR3 length: 13 amino acids. J gave up 3 bases and V 4 bases, and 0 bases lay outside the gene matches. CDR1 and CDR2 from the germline V gene are SGHRS and YFSETQ. The CDR3: CASSQGANQPQHF. The DNA for the CDR3 is TGCGCCAGCAGCCAGGGGGCCAATCAGCCCCAGCATTTT.

The chain couples TRBV4-3 to TRBJ1-2, with 10 bases aligning to TRBD1. Trimming removed 1 base from V and 6 bases from J; junction bases left unmatched: 8. The germline gives CDR1 LGHNA, CDR2 YSLEER. The CDR3 is 16 amino acids. CDR3 amino acids: CASSQADRGRKNGYTF. The CDR3 nucleotides are TGCGCCAGCAGCCAAGCCGACAGGGGGCGAAAAAATGGCTACACCTTC.

In its sample, this clonotype was seen many times. The V call is TRBV12-3 or TRBV12-4, the J call TRBJ2-1, with a possible D match to TRBD2 (6 bases). V lost 4 bases and J 9 bases, leaving 22 bases between the germline ends. The CDR3 spans 16 residues. In DNA form, the CDR3 reads TGTGCCAGCAGTTCCTTCCGACTGGATGCCGGGGGTGAGCAGTTCTTC. It translates to CASSSFRLDAGGEQFF.

At least ten counts were recorded for this clonotype. V gene TRBV20-1 combines with J gene TRBJ2-2, with 10 bases aligning to TRBD2. The CDR3 loop spans 19 amino acids. Germline-derived CDR1 and CDR2 are DFQATT and SNEGSKA (reference sequence). Trimming took 0 bases from V and 6 from J; bases not matched to a gene: 16. The CDR3 region is CSARDRLAGVENLAGELFF. Here the CDR3 DNA reads TGCAGTGCTAGAGATCGGCTAGCGGGAGTGGAAAATTTGGCCGGGGAGCTGTTTTTT.

This clonotype appeared many times. The chain links TRBV20-1 to TRBJ2-1; no clear D gene. The CDR3 contains 14 residues. CDR1 and CDR2 from the germline V gene are DFQATT and SNEGSKA (reference sequence). The V end was cut by 2 bases, the J end by 7 bases, with 15 bases between. Here the CDR3 reads CSARRRALRNEQFF. CDR3 in DNA: TGCAGTGCTAGACGTCGGGCTCTAAGGAATGAGCAGTTCTTC.